The 31 T cell receptor beta chains below come from one sample, sequenced in a study of blood T cell repertoires in COVID-19. Data came from immunoSEQ multiplex PCR; TCRdb stores just in-frame clones and leaves some out. The sample consists of some 530,000 clones, over 75% of them appearing once. Sequencing used peripheral blood. These receptor sequences come from a human donor in a cohort sampled during active COVID-19.

The genes are TRBV7-9 and TRBJ1-1, with unresolved D. This CDR3 contains 12 residues. The germline CDR1 and CDR2 sequences are SEHNR and FQNEAQ (reference sequence). The ends were cut back, 1 base at V and 9 bases at J, with 9 bases in the middle. In DNA, the CDR3 is TGTGCCAGCAGCTTAGAGTCCGCTAAAGCTTTCTTT. It is translated as CASSLESAKAFF.

CDR3 bases: TGCGCCAGCAGCCCGACCGGAACTGGGACAGGCGGACGAATGAACACTGAAGCTTTCTTT. Its protein product is CASSPTGTGTGGRMNTEAFF. The chain recombines TRBV5-1 with TRBJ1-1; 8 bases are shared with TRBD1. Looked up from germline, CDR1 is SGHRS and CDR2 is YFSETQ. This CDR3 contains 20 residues. J lost 0 bases, V lost 4 bases, and 20 bases had no gene match.

The chain joins TRBV7-3 to TRBJ2-6, with 7 bases lining up with TRBD1. Trimming removed 4 bases from V and 2 bases from J; junction bases left unmatched: 2. The CDR3 spans 15 residues. Germline CDR1 is SGHTA and CDR2 is FQGTGA. CDR3 sequence (DNA): TGTGCCAGCAGCTCCGGGACAGCTGGGGCCAACGTCCTGACTTTC. Translated, it gives CASSSGTAGANVLTF.

Of note for this clone: At one of its ends the junction is not consistent with the germline gene, which may arise from a read error. The rearrangement links TRBV7-7 to TRBJ1-4; 8 bases are a match to TRBD1. Germline V gene data show CDR1 as SSHAT and CDR2 as FNYEAQ (reference sequence). The CDR3 consists of 15 residues. The CDR3: CASSPRTGPNEKLFF. The CDR3 DNA reads TGTGCTAGCAGCCCCCGGACAGGGCCTAATGAAAAACTGTTTTTT.

This chain links TRBV5-6 with TRBJ2-5; 8 bases line up with TRBD2. The trim removed 3 bases at V and 9 bases at J, leaving 10 bases unmatched. Looked up from germline, CDR1 is SGHDT and CDR2 is YYEEEE. The CDR3 loop spans 14 amino acids. In DNA form, the CDR3 reads TGTGCCAGCAGCTCCTTAGCGGGAATTATGGCCCAGTACTTC. Translated: CASSSLAGIMAQYF.

The rearrangement links TRBV11-2 to TRBJ1-2; TRBD1 might be the D (6 bases). CDR1 and CDR2 from the germline V gene are SGHAT and FQNNGV. V was pared by 5 bases and J by 4 bases, with 14 bases between. CDR3 length: 14 residues. The CDR3 nucleotides read TGTGCCAGCAGCGAACAGGGAGGGGGCTATGGCTACACCTTC. Translation: CASSEQGGGYGYTF.

The J gene is TRBJ1-2, the V gene TRBV19, with 12 bases aligning to TRBD1. V lost 3 bases and J lost 6; bases outside the gene matches: 5. This CDR3 has 15 residues. CDR1 LNHDA and CDR2 SQIVND come from the germline V gene (reference sequence). This CDR3 reads CASSIRDRGRDGYTF. The CDR3 nucleotides are TGTGCCAGTAGTATCCGGGACAGGGGGCGCGATGGCTACACCTTC.

This chain uses TRBV5-1 with TRBJ2-7; tentative D call: TRBD1 (6 bases). The CDR3 is 15 residues long. CDR1 is SGHRS, CDR2 YFSETQ, per germline. Trimming removed 5 bases at V and 3 bases at J, with 18 bases between. The CDR3 nucleotides read TGCGCCAGCAGAGAACTTCGGGACACTGGCTACGAGCAGTACTTC. It encodes CASRELRDTGYEQYF.

This chain connects TRBV30 to TRBJ2-1; D might be TRBD2 (6 bases). CDR1 is GTSNPN and CDR2 is SVGIG in the germline V gene (reference sequence). Trimming cost V 4 bases and J 7 bases, with 14 bases left between them. The CDR3 is 13 amino acids. This CDR3 is CAWTPGARNEQFF. Written as DNA, the CDR3 is TGTGCCTGGACTCCGGGAGCGAGGAATGAGCAGTTCTTC.

The chain recombines TRBV6-1 with TRBJ1-3; TRBD1 might be the D (5 bases). The V gene lost 0 bases and the J gene lost 4 bases, with 13 bases spanning the gap. This CDR3 is 16 amino acids long. From germline, CDR1 is MNHNS and CDR2 SASEGT. The CDR3 sequence: CASSEASQGYGNTIYF. In DNA, the CDR3 is TGTGCCAGCAGTGAAGCGTCGCAGGGCTACGGAAACACCATATATTTT.

Only a few counts were recorded for this clone. The chain links TRBV19 to TRBJ2-7, with D tentatively TRBD1 (6 bases). V dropped 5 bases and J dropped 4 bases, with 15 bases sitting between them. Germline V gene lookup returns CDR1 LNHDA and CDR2 SQIVND (reference sequence). The CDR3 runs to 14 residues. CDR3 bases: TGTGCCAGTAGTTCCCCCGGACAGACTTACGAGCAGTACTTC. This sequence encodes CASSSPGQTYEQYF.

The chain is built from TRBV19 and TRBJ1-1, with D tentatively TRBD1 (6 bases). Germline CDR1 reads LNHDA; CDR2 reads SQIVND (reference sequence). The ends were cut back, 5 bases at V and 4 bases at J, with 17 bases in the middle. The CDR3 is 15 amino acids. The CDR3 here is CASSGRDKGSTEAFF. The CDR3 bases are TGTGCCAGTAGTGGAAGGGACAAGGGGAGCACTGAAGCTTTCTTT. The whole variable domain, filled in from reference TRBV19 and TRBJ1-1, reads DGGITQSPKYLFRKEGQNVTLSCEQNLNHDAMYWYRQDPGQGLRLIYYSQIVNDFQKGDIAEGYSVSREKKESFPLTVTSAQKNPTAFYLCASSGRDKGSTEAFFGQGTRLTVV.

The gene calls are TRBV6-1 and TRBJ2-1; 9 bases are shared with TRBD1. Trimming cost V 4 bases and J 0 bases; bases outside gene matches: 4. CDR1 and CDR2 from the germline V gene are MNHNS and SASEGT. The CDR3 extends over 16 amino acids. CDR3 DNA sequence: TGTGCCAGCAGTGTCGACAGGGGGGTCTCCTACAATGAGCAGTTCTTC. Its translation: CASSVDRGVSYNEQFF.

The chain is built from TRBV3-1 (or the pseudogene TRBV3-2) and TRBJ1-5; a weak D match, TRBD1 (5 bases). Germline V gene data show CDR1 as LGHDT and CDR2 as YNNKEL (reference sequence). This CDR3 is 13 amino acids long. V was cut by 4 bases and J by 5 bases, with 9 bases left in between. DNA of the CDR3: TGTGCCAGCAGCCTGGGGGGGGATCAGCCCCAGCATTTT. Its protein product is CASSLGGDQPQHF.

The gene calls are TRBV12-3 or TRBV12-4 and TRBJ1-1; D unresolved. Trimming left V 6 bases short and J 0 bases short, with 8 bases between. The CDR3 runs to 13 residues. The CDR3 nucleotides read TGTGCCAGCAGCTTGAGTTTGAACACTGAAGCTTTCTTT. Residues: CASSLSLNTEAFF.

This clone occurred once. A read error may produce the germline difference seen at one junction end. This chain links TRBV7-7 with TRBJ2-7, with a possible D match to TRBD1 (6 bases). There are 15 residues in the CDR3. The germline gives CDR1 SSHAT, CDR2 FNYEAQ (reference sequence). CDR3 residues: CASSATGFREGEQYF. CDR3 in DNA: TGTGCTAGCAGCGCTACAGGGTTCCGAGAGGGCGAGCAGTACTTC.

The J gene is TRBJ1-6, the V gene TRBV2; D unresolved. The length of the CDR3 is 13 residues. Trimming cost V 0 bases and J 7 bases, with 4 bases left between them. Per germline, CDR1 SNHLY and CDR2 FYNNEI. The CDR3 DNA reads TGTGCCAGCAGTGAAGCGCTAAATTCACCCCTCCACTTT. Translating gives CASSEALNSPLHF.

This clone was detected only a few times. The J gene is TRBJ1-4, the V gene TRBV10-3; 9 bases line up with TRBD1. Germline V gives CDR1 ENHRY, CDR2 SYGVKD. V gave up 2 bases and J gave up 8 bases; unmatched junction bases: 12. CDR3 size: 17 residues. The CDR3 region is CAISELKTGTGIEKLFF. As DNA, the CDR3 is TGTGCCATCAGTGAGCTTAAAACCGGGACAGGGATCGAAAAACTGTTTTTT.

The chain recombines TRBV3-1 (or the pseudogene TRBV3-2) with TRBJ1-1, with TRBD1 matching over 9 bases. This CDR3 comprises 14 residues. Germline assignment: CDR1 LGHDT and CDR2 YNNKEL (reference sequence). J was trimmed by 6 bases and V by 1 base; bases with no gene match: 3. CDR3 DNA: TGTGCCAGCAGCCAAGGGGACAGGGAGTCTGAAGCTTTCTTT. Residues: CASSQGDRESEAFF.

This clone was recorded once. This chain links TRBV18 with TRBJ1-2; D is unresolved. CDR1 and CDR2 (germline): KGHSH, LQKENI. The CDR3 length is 14 residues. V was pared by 0 bases and J by 3 bases, with 8 bases between. The CDR3 protein is CASSPPERDYGYTF. In nucleotides, the CDR3 is TGTGCCAGCTCACCACCGGAACGGGACTATGGCTACACCTTC. The full variable domain, in which reference TRBV18 and TRBJ1-2 provide the parts outside the CDR3, is NAGVMQNPRHLVRRRGQEARLRCSPMKGHSHVYWYRQLPEEGLKFMVYLQKENIIDESGMPKERFSAEFPKEGPSILRIQQVVRGDSAAYFCASSPPERDYGYTFGSGTRLTVV.

Only a few counts were recorded for this clone. The J gene is TRBJ2-3, the V gene TRBV10-2, with D possibly matching TRBD2 (5 bases). This CDR3 is built from 12 residues. Trimming took 6 bases from V and 6 from J, leaving 10 bases between them. CDR1 and CDR2 (germline): WSHSY, SAAADI. CDR3 in amino acids: CASSLGVDTQYF. CDR3 nucleotides: TGCGCCAGCAGCCTGGGAGTGGATACGCAGTATTTT.

This clone was counted only a few times. The chain is built from TRBV3-1 (or the pseudogene TRBV3-2) and TRBJ1-2; 7 bases match TRBD1. Germline V gives CDR1 LGHDT, CDR2 YNNKEL (reference sequence). The CDR3 length is 14 residues. J was trimmed by 8 bases and V by 2 bases; bases with no gene match: 8. Here the CDR3 DNA reads TGTGCCAGCAGCCAATGGGACAGCCCGAAGGGCTACACCTTC. It specifies CASSQWDSPKGYTF.

This clone was detected once. Different DNA sequences within this sample yield the same CDR3. The V and J genes are TRBV5-1 and TRBJ2-2, with TRBD2 matching over 7 bases. This CDR3 spans 15 amino acids. V trimming: 5 bases; J trimming: 0 bases; junction bases outside the gene matches: 4. Germline V gives CDR1 SGHRS, CDR2 YFSETQ. The CDR3 loop is CASSPGTTNTGELFF. CDR3 nucleotide sequence: TGCGCCAGCAGTCCCGGGACTACGAACACCGGGGAGCTGTTTTTT.

The chain couples TRBV6-1 to TRBJ2-7; D unresolved. Trimming stripped 3 bases from V and 0 bases from J, with 9 bases between. From germline, CDR1 is MNHNS and CDR2 SASEGT. The CDR3 is made up of 14 amino acids. Written as DNA, the CDR3 is TGTGCCAGCAGTGAGGCCGTCCGCTCCTACGAGCAGTACTTC. Translated: CASSEAVRSYEQYF.

J is TRBJ2-2 and V is TRBV5-5; 9 bases agree with TRBD1. V was pared by 3 bases and J by 7 bases, with 4 bases of the junction left unmatched. The CDR3 has 14 amino acids. The V gene's germline CDR1 is SGHKS and CDR2 YYEKEE (reference sequence). The CDR3 here is CASSYRGQDGELFF. The CDR3 coding sequence is TGTGCCAGCAGCTACAGGGGGCAGGACGGGGAGCTGTTTTTT.

This sequence joins TRBV6-1 and TRBJ2-5; tentative D call: TRBD1 (6 bases). The V end lost 2 bases, the J end lost 5 bases, and 12 bases lay between the germline ends. The CDR3 sequence is 14 residues long. Germline CDR1 MNHNS, CDR2 SASEGT. The CDR3 is CASSELRGYETQYF. In DNA form, the CDR3 reads TGTGCCAGCAGTGAATTGAGGGGGTACGAGACCCAGTACTTC.

This chain joins TRBV14 and TRBJ2-3; 9 positions agree with TRBD1. From germline, CDR1 is SGHDN and CDR2 FVKESK. The CDR3 extends over 16 amino acids. The J segment lost 1 base and the V segment lost 4 bases, leaving 6 bases of the junction unmatched. The CDR3 DNA reads as TGTGCCAGCAGCCGGGGACAGGGATCAGGCACAGATACGCAGTATTTT. Translation gives CASSRGQGSGTDTQYF.

V usage is TRBV3-1 (or the pseudogene TRBV3-2) and J usage is TRBJ2-1, with TRBD2 identical over 8 bases. The CDR3 is 14 amino acids. Germline values: CDR1 LGHDT, CDR2 YNNKEL (reference sequence). The V gene end was trimmed by 3 bases and the J gene end by 5 bases; junction bases not matched to a gene: 3. Here the CDR3 reads CASSQSGGDNEQFF. The CDR3 nucleotides are TGTGCCAGCAGCCAGTCGGGAGGGGACAATGAGCAGTTCTTC.

This clone turned up a few times. The chain uses TRBV12-3 or TRBV12-4 and TRBJ1-5, with D tentatively TRBD1 (5 bases). Trimming shortened V by 6 bases and J by 5 bases, and 8 bases separated the two germline ends. This CDR3 region has 12 residues. CDR3 loop: CASSPTDQPQHF. The CDR3 region has the DNA TGTGCCAGCAGCCCGACAGATCAGCCCCAGCATTTT.

This chain joins TRBV21-1 and TRBJ2-1; the listed D gene, TRBD2, was not tested against the DNA. TRBV21-1 is annotated as a pseudogene. There are 19 residues in the CDR3. The CDR3 reads CASSKIGGEIPAAYNEQFF. CDR3 bases: TGTGCCAGCAGCAAAATCGGGGGAGAGATTCCGGCGGCCTACAATGAGCAGTTCTTC.

The V gene is TRBV6-6, the J gene TRBJ2-7; weak D call: TRBD1 (6 bases). Germline CDR1 MNHNY, CDR2 SVGAGI (reference sequence). V gave up 2 bases and J gave up 5 bases, with 16 bases separating them. The CDR3 runs 15 residues. DNA for the CDR3: TGTGCCAGCAGTTACCCTCAGGGGTCCGGAAACGAGCAGTACTTC. This codes for CASSYPQGSGNEQYF.